These 3 T cell receptor beta chains were all obtained from the same sample, sequenced in a study of Graves' ophthalmopathy and Graves' hyperthyroidism. Researchers took RNA transcripts and amplified TCR beta CDR3 regions from them. HTBI primers primed a first-round RT-PCR, and a second-round multiplex PCR followed. From the multiplex PCR reads, TCRdb called clonotypes with MiXCR, one entry per CDR3 protein. The table includes approximately 380,000 distinct CDR3 sequences, around 21% detected once. The sequenced sample consisted of peripheral blood. Source of these receptors: a woman aged 18-30 years with stable Graves' hyperthyroidism.

This clonotype was seen ten or more times. The CDR3: CASSSRGRATQYF. The CDR3 DNA reads as TGTGCCAGCAGCTCCAGGGGTCGGGCGACCCAGTACTTC. The chain couples TRBV7-3 to TRBJ2-5; tentatively, D is TRBD1 (6 bases). The length of the CDR3 is 13 residues. Trimming stripped 4 bases from V and 7 bases from J, with 13 bases between. Germline lookup yields CDR1 SGHTA and CDR2 FQGTGA. Together with reference TRBV7-3 and TRBJ2-5, the CDR3 gives the full variable domain: GAGVSQTPSNKVTEKGKYVELRCDPISGHTALYWYRQSLGQGPEFLIYFQGTGAADDSGLPNDRFFAVRPEGSVSTLKIQRTERGDSAVYLCASSSRGRATQYFGPGTRLLVL.

A few counts support this clonotype. The V and J genes are TRBV25-1 and TRBJ2-7; 12 nucleotides line up with TRBD2. After removal of 5 bases from V and 4 bases from J, the junction contained 24 bases not matched to a gene. CDR1 and CDR2 (germline): MGHDK, SYGVNS. This CDR3 comprises 21 residues. Here the CDR3 reads CASSTILIGAQTSGSQYEQYF. The CDR3 region has the DNA TGTGCCAGCAGTACAATCCTGATTGGGGCCCAGACTAGCGGGAGTCAGTACGAGCAGTACTTC.

In its sample, this clonotype was seen many times. The chain couples TRBV6-2 or TRBV6-3 to TRBJ2-7, with 9 bases aligning to TRBD2. Germline CDR1 MNHEY, CDR2 SVGEGT. V shed 5 bases and J 3 bases; nucleotides not matched to a gene: 8. The CDR3 runs 15 residues. The CDR3 DNA sequence: TGTGCCAGCAGTCAACGACTAGCGGAAAACTACGAGCAGTACTTC. This translates into CASSQRLAENYEQYF.